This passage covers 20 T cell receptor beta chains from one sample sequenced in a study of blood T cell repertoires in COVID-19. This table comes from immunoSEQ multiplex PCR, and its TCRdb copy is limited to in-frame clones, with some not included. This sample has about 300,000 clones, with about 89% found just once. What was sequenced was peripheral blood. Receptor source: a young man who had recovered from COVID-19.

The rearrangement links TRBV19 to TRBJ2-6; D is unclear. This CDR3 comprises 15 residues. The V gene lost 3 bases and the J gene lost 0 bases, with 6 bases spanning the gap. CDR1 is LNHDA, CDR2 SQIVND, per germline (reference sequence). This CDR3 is CASSIQFSGANVLTF. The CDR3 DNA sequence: TGTGCCAGTAGTATTCAGTTCTCTGGGGCCAACGTCCTGACTTTC.

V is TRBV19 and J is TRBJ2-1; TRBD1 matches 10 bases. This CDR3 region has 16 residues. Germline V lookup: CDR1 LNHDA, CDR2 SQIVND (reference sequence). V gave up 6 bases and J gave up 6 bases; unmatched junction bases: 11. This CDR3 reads CASRLNRQGARNEQFF. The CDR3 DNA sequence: TGTGCCAGTAGGTTAAACCGACAGGGGGCGCGCAATGAGCAGTTCTTC.

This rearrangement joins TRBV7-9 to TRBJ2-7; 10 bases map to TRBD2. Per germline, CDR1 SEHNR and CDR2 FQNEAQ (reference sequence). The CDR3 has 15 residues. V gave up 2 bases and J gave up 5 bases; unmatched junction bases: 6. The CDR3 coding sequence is TGTGCCAGCAGCTTACTAGCGGGAGTTGTCCACGAGCAGTACTTC. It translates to CASSLLAGVVHEQYF.

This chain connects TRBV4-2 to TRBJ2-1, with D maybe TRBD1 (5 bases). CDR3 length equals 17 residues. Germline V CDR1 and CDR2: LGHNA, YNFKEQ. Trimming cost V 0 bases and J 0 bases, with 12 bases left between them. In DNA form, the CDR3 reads TGTGCCAGCAGCCAAGATCAGGGTCGGAGCTCCTACAATGAGCAGTTCTTC. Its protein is CASSQDQGRSSYNEQFF.

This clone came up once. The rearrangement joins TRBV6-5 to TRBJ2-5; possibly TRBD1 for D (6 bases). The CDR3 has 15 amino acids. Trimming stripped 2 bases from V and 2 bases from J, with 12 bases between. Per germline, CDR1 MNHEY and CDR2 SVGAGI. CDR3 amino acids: CASSYDGGKQETQYF. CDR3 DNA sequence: TGTGCCAGCAGTTACGATGGGGGCAAGCAAGAGACCCAGTACTTC.

The CDR3 spells CASSLPSVGYTF. CDR3 coding DNA: TGTGCCAGCAGTTTACCCTCGGTGGGCTACACCTTC. This chain connects TRBV12-3 or TRBV12-4 to TRBJ1-2; D is unresolved. The CDR3 length is 12 residues. V lost 2 bases to trimming and J lost 8 bases, with 9 bases between them.

The CDR3 protein is CASRGGSQGAFF. The CDR3 DNA sequence: TGTGCCAGCAGGGGCGGGTCGCAGGGGGCTTTCTTT. This chain uses TRBV6-5 with TRBJ1-1, with D perhaps matching TRBD1 (6 bases). The CDR3 covers 12 residues. The germline gives CDR1 MNHEY, CDR2 SVGAGI. V was pared by 6 bases and J by 11 bases, with 16 bases between.

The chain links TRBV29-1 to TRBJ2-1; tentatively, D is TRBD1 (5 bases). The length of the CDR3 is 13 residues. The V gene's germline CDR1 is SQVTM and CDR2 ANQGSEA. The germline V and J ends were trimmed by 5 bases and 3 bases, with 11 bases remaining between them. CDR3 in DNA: TGCAGCGTTTCTCCGGACAACTACAATGAGCAGTTCTTC. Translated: CSVSPDNYNEQFF.

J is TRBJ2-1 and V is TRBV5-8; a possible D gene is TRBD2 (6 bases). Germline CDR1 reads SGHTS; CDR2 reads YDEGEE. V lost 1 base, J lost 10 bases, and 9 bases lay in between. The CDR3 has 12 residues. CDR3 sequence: CASSLHRGEQFF. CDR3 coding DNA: TGTGCCAGCAGCTTGCACCGGGGGGAGCAGTTCTTC.

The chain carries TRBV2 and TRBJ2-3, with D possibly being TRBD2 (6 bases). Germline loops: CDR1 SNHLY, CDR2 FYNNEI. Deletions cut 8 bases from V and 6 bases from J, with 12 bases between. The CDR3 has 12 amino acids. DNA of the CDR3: TGTGCCAGCGGTCCGCTAGCGGATACGCAGTATTTT. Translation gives CASGPLADTQYF.

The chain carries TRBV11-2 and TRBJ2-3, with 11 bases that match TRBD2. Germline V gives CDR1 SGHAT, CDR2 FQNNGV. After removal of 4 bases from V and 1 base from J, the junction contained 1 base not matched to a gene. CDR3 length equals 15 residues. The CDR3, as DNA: TGTGCCAGCAGCTCGACTAGCGGGGGCACAGATACGCAGTATTTT. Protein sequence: CASSSTSGGTDTQYF.

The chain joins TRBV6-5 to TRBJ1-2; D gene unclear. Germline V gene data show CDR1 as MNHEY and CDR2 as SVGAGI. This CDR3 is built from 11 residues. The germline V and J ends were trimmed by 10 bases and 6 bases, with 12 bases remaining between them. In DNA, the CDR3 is TGTGCCACCTCCTTTGGCCATGGCTACACCTTC. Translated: CATSFGHGYTF.

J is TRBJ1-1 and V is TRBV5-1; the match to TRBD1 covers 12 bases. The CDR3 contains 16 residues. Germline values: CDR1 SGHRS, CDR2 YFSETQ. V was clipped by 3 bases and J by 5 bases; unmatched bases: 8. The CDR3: CASSWDRDRGQTEAFF. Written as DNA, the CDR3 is TGCGCCAGCAGCTGGGACCGGGACAGGGGGCAGACTGAAGCTTTCTTT.

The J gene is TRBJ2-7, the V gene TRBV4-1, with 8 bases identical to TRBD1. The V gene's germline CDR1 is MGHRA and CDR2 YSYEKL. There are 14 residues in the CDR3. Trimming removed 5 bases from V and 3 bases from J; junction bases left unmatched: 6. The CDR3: CASSSRTGIYEQYF. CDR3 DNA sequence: TGCGCCAGCAGCTCACGGACAGGGATCTACGAGCAGTACTTC.

The CDR3 DNA follows: TGTGCCAGCAGCCGTATAAACACCGGGGAGCTGTTTTTT. It is translated as CASSRINTGELFF. The rearrangement uses TRBV3-1 (or the pseudogene TRBV3-2) and TRBJ2-2; no firm D call. V lost 4 bases to trimming and J lost 2 bases, with 5 bases between them. The CDR3 is 13 residues long. CDR1 and CDR2 from the germline V gene are LGHDT and YNNKEL (reference sequence).

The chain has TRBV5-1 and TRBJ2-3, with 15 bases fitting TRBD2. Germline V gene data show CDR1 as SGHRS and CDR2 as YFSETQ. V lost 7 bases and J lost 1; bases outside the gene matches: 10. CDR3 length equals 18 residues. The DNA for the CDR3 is TGCGCCAGCCAGGGACTAGCGGGAGGAACGATACGCACAGATACGCAGTATTTT. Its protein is CASQGLAGGTIRTDTQYF.

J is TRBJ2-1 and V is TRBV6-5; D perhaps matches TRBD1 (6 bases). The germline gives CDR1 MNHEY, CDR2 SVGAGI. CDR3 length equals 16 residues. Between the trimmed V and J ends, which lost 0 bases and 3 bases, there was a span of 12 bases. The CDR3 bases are TGTGCCAGCAGTTACTCATCAGGGGCGCTCTACAATGAGCAGTTCTTC. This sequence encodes CASSYSSGALYNEQFF.

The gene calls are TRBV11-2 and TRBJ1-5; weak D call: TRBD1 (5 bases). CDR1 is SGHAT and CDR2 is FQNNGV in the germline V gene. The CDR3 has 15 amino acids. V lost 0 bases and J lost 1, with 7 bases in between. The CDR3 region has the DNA TGTGCCAGCAGCTTAGATGCAGGGAGCAATCAGCCCCAGCATTTT. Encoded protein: CASSLDAGSNQPQHF.

The CDR3 sequence: CASSPLSSRYEQYF. Here the CDR3 DNA reads TGTGCCAGCAGCCCACTATCATCCAGATACGAGCAGTACTTC. The J gene is TRBJ2-7, the V gene TRBV7-2; D remains unclear. Germline V gives CDR1 SGHTA, CDR2 FQGNSA. The V end was cut by 5 bases, the J end by 4 bases, with 15 bases between. The CDR3 runs 14 residues.

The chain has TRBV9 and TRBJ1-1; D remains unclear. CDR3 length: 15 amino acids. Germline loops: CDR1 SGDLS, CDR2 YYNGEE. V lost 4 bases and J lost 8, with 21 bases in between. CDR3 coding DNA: TGTGCCAGCAGCTCACCGGGTGCACCAGTCAAAGAAGCTTTCTTT. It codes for CASSSPGAPVKEAFF. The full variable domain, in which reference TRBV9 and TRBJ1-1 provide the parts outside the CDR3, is DSGVTQTPKHLITATGQRVTLRCSPRSGDLSVYWYQQSLDQGLQFLIQYYNGEERAKGNILERFSAQQFPDLHSELNLSSLELGDSALYFCASSSPGAPVKEAFFGQGTRLTVV.